The sequence of this TCR beta chain was determined in a study of T cell repertoires in cytomegalovirus infection (dated by TCRdb to between 2018 and 2021). Concerning the study at large: Alongside well-studied HLA-B-restricted epitopes, the peptide stimulations were aimed at recently identified HLA-C-restricted CMV epitopes, whose presentation resists viral immunomodulation. Donor HLA type was relevant to the analysis, because carriage of CMV infection together with the matching HLA type was indicated by public TCR beta signatures. On the study overall, not on this receptor specifically: In the ex vivo response, HLA-C-restricted CMV-specific TCR beta clonotypes were dominant, and in two of eight donors the single most frequent clonotype came from this HLA-C-restricted group. In both this cohort and an independent roughly 330-donor cohort, the cumulative frequency of public TCR beta family members distinguished carriers of CMV infection plus the relevant HLA type.

From a lookup of the germline V gene (reference sequence), CDR1 and CDR2 are SEHNR and FQNEAQ. Trimming accounts for 2 bases at V and 7 bases at J, while the number of junction bases matched to no gene is 5. From its cysteine to its phenylalanine, the CDR3 spans 15 amino acids. The retained sequence is limited to the CDR3, 45 bases, with the frame set at the first base. Comment on this clonotype: Its antigen remains undetermined. No base quality values were provided; no much bigger clone lies one nucleotide off.

The treatment or condition tag for this specimen amounts to: in vitro stimulation with specific CMV peptide epitopes to enrich CMV-specific T cells. Sequenced on an Illumina HiSeq 1500. Through fastp at Q25 and MiXCR, TCRdb rebuilt clones from the public reads, retaining in-frame beta chains. CDR3 protein sequences are deduplicated, and each keeps its most common genes and DNA. The table for this sample lists over 250,000 distinct CDR3 sequences; roughly a fifth of them were counted only once. The biggest ten clones account for roughly 19% of the sample. The chain uses TRBV7-9 and TRBJ2-2, and 9 junction bases match TRBD2. This TCR derives from a human donor in good health (CMV status not recorded). Some clones in this sample may be carry-over from other donors' samples. The sequences come from cultured PBMCs, collected from culture after CMV antigen stimulation. The CDR3 sequence is CASSLTGTSFGELFF. The DNA reads TGTGCCAGCAGCTTAACCGGGACTAGCTTCGGGGAGCTGTTTTTT.